Sequencing of this T cell receptor beta chain was carried out in a study of T-cell memory formation after mild COVID-19. Study results and limitations: From day 15 to 85, contracting clones were balanced between CD4 and CD8, whereas later expanders leaned toward CD4+.

Germline CDR1 and CDR2: SGHTA and FQGNSA. The CDR3 has 13 amino acids. V was clipped by 2 bases and J by 3 bases, with 7 bases between them. This clonotype was counted ten times or more. The antigen remains undetermined. In TCRdb, the 5' RACE reads were re-called with MiXCR into one record per CDR3 protein. The profile shows about 610,000 distinct CDR3 sequences, roughly a sixth of them singletons. The clonotype comes from an adult woman who had mild COVID-19 (a few samples of this study predate the infection). Cell type and time point are not known. The chain recombines TRBV7-2 with TRBJ1-2; D unresolved. The sequencing sample was made of PBMCs or a T cell subset sorted from them (not recorded which). The CDR3 DNA is TGTGCCAGCAGCTTAAGCATGGACTATGGCTACACCTTC. It specifies CASSLSMDYGYTF.